This paragraph covers one TCR beta chain sequence. Its antigen is as yet unknown. Primed by a sample-barcoded 5' primer and a J-beta primer mix, a second PCR proceeded for about 7 to 12 cycles. TCRdb passed the 5' RACE reads through MiXCR, listing each CDR3 protein once. The sample contains about 1.4 million distinct CDR3 sequences, approximately 63% of which appear only once. From germline, CDR1 is SGHAT and CDR2 FQNNGV. The CDR3 is made up of 14 amino acids. V was pared by 6 bases and J by 7 bases, with 11 bases of the junction left unmatched. This specimen comes from a study of blood T cells in healthy people across ages. Study results and caveats: With naive T cell percentage, TCR beta diversity showed a strong correlation.

Researchers isolated at least 7 million PBMCs per sample. The sequence came from a man between 18 and 35 years old in good health. Input material: blood. This chain connects TRBV11-2 to TRBJ2-7; 8 nucleotides agree with TRBD2. The CDR3 sequence: CASRRTGGVSEQYF. The CDR3 DNA sequence: TGTGCCAGCAGGCGGACGGGGGGGGTGAGTGAGCAGTACTTC.